The entry below gives a single T cell receptor beta chain sequence along with its context. The sample comes from a study of blood T cell repertoires in COVID-19. Participants spanned ages roughly 18 to 95 years and resided in about two dozen US areas. For recovered donors of Cohort 3, there were two negative PCRs, clearance, or symptom resolution. Authors' processing steps: Scientists estimated how many nucleated cells there were by amplifying reference gene primers. Produced via immunoSEQ multiplex PCR; TCRdb's table is partial and in-frame only. V and J calls plus clone size are reproduced from that table; the DNA served to infer D and trimming. This table holds 300,000 to 350,000 clones, roughly 89% found once. The sample taken for sequencing was PBMCs or T cells enriched from blood (not recorded which). This receptor was obtained from a woman younger than 30 who had recovered from COVID-19.

The CDR3, as DNA: TGTGCCAGCAGCTTAACAGGGGGCGCCCGGGGAGGCTACACCTTC. It encodes CASSLTGGARGGYTF. This rearrangement joins TRBV7-3 to TRBJ1-2, with TRBD1 identical over 7 bases. The CDR3 consists of 15 residues. V lost 0 bases, J lost 8 bases, and 9 bases stayed unmatched. Germline V gene data show CDR1 as SGHTA and CDR2 as FQGTGA.